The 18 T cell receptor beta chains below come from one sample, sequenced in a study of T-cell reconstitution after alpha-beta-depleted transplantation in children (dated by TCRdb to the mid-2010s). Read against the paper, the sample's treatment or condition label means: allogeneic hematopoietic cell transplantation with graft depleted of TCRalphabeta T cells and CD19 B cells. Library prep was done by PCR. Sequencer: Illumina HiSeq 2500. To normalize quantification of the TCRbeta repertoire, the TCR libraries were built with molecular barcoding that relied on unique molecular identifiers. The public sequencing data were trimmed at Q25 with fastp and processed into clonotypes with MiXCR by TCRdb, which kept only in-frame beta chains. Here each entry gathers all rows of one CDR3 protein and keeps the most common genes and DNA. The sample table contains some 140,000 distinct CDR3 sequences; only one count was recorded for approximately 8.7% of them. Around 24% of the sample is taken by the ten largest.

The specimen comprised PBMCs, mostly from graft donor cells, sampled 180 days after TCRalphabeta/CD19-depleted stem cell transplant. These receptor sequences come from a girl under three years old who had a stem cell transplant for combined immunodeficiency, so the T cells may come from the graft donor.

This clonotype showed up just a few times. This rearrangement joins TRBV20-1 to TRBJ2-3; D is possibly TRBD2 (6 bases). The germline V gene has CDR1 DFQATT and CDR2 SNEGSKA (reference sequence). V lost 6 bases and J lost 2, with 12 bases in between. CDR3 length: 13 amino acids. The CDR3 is CSAPGLPTDTQYF. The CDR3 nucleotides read TGCAGTGCGCCGGGACTCCCCACAGATACGCAGTATTTT.

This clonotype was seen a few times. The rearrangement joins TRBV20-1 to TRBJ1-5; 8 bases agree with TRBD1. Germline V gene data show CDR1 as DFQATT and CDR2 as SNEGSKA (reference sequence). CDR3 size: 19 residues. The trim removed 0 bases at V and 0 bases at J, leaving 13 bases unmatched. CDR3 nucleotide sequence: TGCAGTGCTAGAGATTCAGGCAGGGGGCGCCCCCTTAGCAATCAGCCCCAGCATTTT. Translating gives CSARDSGRGRPLSNQPQHF.

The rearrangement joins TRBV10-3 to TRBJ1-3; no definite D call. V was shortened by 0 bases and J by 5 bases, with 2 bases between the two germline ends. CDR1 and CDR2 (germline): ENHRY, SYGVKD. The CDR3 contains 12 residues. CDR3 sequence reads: CAISESRNTIYF. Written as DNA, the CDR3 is TGTGCCATCAGTGAGTCCAGAAACACCATATATTTT.

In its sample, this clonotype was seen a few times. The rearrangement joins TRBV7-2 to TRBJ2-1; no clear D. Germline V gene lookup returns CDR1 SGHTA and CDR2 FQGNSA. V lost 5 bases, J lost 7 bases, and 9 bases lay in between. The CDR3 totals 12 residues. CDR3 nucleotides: TGTGCCAGCAGCCCGATGTGGAATGAGCAGTTCTTC. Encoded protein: CASSPMWNEQFF.

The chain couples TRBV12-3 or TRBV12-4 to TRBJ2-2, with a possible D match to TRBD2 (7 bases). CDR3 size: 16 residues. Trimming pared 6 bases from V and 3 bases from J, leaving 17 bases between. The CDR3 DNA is TGTGCCAGCAGCCGATGGGGGGGCGCGGACACCGGGGAGCTGTTTTTT. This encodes CASSRWGGADTGELFF.

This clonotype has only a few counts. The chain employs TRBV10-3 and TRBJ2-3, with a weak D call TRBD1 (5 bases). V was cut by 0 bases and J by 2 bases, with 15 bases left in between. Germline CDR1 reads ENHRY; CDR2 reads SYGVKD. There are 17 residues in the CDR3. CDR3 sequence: CAISESHLDRSTDTQYF. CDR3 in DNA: TGTGCCATCAGTGAGTCCCACCTCGACAGATCCACAGATACGCAGTATTTT.

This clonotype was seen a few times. The CDR3 sequence: CASSLAWDRSYNSPLHF. The CDR3 DNA reads as TGTGCCAGCAGCTTAGCGTGGGACCGATCCTATAATTCACCCCTCCACTTT. The chain combines TRBV7-2 with TRBJ1-6; D possibly corresponds to TRBD1 (5 bases). The CDR3 is made up of 17 amino acids. Per germline, CDR1 SGHTA and CDR2 FQGNSA. Trimming removed 0 bases from V and 1 base from J, with 10 bases in between.

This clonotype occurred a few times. CDR3 region: CASSQRTSGGTDTQYF. For the CDR3, the DNA is TGCGCCAGCAGCCAACGTACTAGCGGGGGCACAGATACGCAGTATTTT. The V call is TRBV4-3, the J call TRBJ2-3, with TRBD2 identical over 10 bases. This CDR3 spans 16 amino acids. V dropped 2 bases and J dropped 1; count of bases not matched to a gene: 3. The V gene's germline CDR1 is LGHNA and CDR2 YSLEER.

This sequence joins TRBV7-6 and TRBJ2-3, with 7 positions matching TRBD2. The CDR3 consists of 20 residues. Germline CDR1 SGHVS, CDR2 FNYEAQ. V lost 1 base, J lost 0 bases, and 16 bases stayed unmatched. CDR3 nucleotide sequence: TGTGCCAGCAGCTTAGGGGGGGGGTCCCTCCTAGGGTCTAGCACAGATACGCAGTATTTT. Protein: CASSLGGGSLLGSSTDTQYF. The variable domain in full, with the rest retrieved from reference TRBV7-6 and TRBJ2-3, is GAGVSQSPRYKVTKRGQDVALRCDPISGHVSLYWYRQALGQGPEFLTYFNYEAQQDKSGLPNDRFSAERPEGSISTLTIQRTEQRDSAMYRCASSLGGGSLLGSSTDTQYFGPGTRLTVL.

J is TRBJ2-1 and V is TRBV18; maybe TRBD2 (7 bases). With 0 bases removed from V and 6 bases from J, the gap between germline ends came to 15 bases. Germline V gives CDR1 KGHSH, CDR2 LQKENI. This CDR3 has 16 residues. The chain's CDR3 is CASSPPRGGRPNEQFF. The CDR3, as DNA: TGTGCCAGCTCACCACCGAGGGGGGGCAGGCCCAATGAGCAGTTCTTC.

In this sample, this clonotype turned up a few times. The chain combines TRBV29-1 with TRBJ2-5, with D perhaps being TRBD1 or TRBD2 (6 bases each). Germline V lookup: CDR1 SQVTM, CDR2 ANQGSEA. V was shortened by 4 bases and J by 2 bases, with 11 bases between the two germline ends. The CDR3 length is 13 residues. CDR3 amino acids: CSVAPGAQETQYF. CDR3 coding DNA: TGCAGCGTTGCCCCGGGGGCACAAGAGACCCAGTACTTC.

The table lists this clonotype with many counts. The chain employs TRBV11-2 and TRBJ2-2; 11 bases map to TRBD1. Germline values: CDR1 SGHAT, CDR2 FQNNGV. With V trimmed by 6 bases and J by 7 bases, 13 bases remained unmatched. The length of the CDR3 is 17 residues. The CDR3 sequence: CASRHYSGTGGHGELFF. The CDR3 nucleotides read TGTGCCAGCAGACACTACTCCGGGACAGGGGGGCACGGGGAGCTGTTTTTT.

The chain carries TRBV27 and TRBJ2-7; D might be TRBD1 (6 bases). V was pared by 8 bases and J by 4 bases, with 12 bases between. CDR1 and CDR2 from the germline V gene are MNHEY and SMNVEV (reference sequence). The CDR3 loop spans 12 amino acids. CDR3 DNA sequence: TGTGCCAGCGGGCTCAGGGGTTACGAGCAGTACTTC. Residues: CASGLRGYEQYF.

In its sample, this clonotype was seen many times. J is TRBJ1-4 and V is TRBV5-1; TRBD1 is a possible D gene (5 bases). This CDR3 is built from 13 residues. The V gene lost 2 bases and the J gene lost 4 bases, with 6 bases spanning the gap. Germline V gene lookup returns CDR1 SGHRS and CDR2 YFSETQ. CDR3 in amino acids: CASSFQGNEKLFF. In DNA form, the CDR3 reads TGCGCCAGCAGCTTCCAGGGTAATGAAAAACTGTTTTTT.

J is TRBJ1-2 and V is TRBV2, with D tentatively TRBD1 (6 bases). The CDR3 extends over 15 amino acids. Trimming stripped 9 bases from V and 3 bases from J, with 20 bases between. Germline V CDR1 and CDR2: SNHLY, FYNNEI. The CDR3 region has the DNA TGTGCCAGGAAGCTACTGAGGGGGGGGCACTATGGCTACACCTTC. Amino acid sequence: CARKLLRGGHYGYTF. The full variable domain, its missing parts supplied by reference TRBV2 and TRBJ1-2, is EPEVTQTPSHQVTQMGQEVILRCVPISNHLYFYWYRQILGQKVEFLVSFYNNEISEKSEIFDDQFSVERPDGSNFTLKIRSTKLEDSAMYFCARKLLRGGHYGYTFGSGTRLTVV.

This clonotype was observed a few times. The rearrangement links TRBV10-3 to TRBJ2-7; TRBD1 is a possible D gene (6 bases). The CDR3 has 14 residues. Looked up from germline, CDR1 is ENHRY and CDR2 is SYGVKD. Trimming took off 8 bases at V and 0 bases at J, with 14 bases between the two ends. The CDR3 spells CAIGDTGSSYEQYF. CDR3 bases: TGTGCCATCGGCGACACAGGGAGCTCCTACGAGCAGTACTTC.

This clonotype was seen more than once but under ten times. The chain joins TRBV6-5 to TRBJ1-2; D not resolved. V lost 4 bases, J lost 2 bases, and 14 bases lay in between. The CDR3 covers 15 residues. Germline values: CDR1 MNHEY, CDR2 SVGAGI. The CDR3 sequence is CASSSYNDMNYGYTF. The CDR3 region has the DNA TGTGCCAGCAGTTCCTACAACGACATGAACTATGGCTACACCTTC.

CDR3 sequence (DNA): TGTGCCAGCAGACGCCCCGGGACTAGCGGGAGCCAGGGGAATGAGCAGTTCTTC. It translates to CASRRPGTSGSQGNEQFF. The chain is built from TRBV11-2 and TRBJ2-1, with 14 bases matching TRBD2. The junction had 14 bases not matched to a gene; V was cut back by 6 bases and J by 7 bases. CDR1 and CDR2 (germline): SGHAT, FQNNGV. CDR3 length: 18 amino acids.